This T cell receptor beta chain was captured by sequencing in a study of blood T cell repertoires in COVID-19. The CDR3 spans 13 residues. The V and J ends lost 11 bases and 7 bases, in that order; junction bases with no gene match: 8. The V gene's germline CDR1 is MNHEY and CDR2 SVGAGI. Only in-frame clones appear in the TCRdb table, and some are missing; sequencing was by immunoSEQ multiplex PCR. The sample records 170,000 or so clones, around 87% being singletons. This chain uses TRBV6-5 with TRBJ2-2, with 9 bases identical to TRBD2. This TCR was sampled from a woman in her 70s with COVID-19, enrolled during active disease. The sample comprised peripheral blood. The CDR3 DNA reads TGTGCCGGCTCGGCTAGCGGGATCGGGGAGCTGTTTTTT. Its protein is CAGSASGIGELFF.